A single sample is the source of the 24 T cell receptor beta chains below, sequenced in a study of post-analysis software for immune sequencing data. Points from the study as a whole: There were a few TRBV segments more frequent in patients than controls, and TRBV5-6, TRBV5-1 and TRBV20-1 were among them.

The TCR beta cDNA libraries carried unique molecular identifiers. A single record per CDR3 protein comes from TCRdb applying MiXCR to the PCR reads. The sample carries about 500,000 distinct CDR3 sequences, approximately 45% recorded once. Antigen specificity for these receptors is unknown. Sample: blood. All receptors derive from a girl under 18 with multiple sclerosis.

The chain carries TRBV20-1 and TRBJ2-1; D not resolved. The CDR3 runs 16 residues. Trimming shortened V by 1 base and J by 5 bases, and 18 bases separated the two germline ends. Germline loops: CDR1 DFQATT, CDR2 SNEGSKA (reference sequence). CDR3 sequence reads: CSARGRTPPGNNEQFF. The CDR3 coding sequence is TGCAGTGCTAGAGGCAGGACCCCACCTGGTAACAATGAGCAGTTCTTC.

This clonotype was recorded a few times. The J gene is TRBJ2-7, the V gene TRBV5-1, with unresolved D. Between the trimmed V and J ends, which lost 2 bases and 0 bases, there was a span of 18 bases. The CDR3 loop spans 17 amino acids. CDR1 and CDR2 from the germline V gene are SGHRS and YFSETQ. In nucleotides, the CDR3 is TGCGCCAGCAGCTTAGAAACGACTTGGACGGTCTCCTACGAGCAGTACTTC. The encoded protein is CASSLETTWTVSYEQYF.

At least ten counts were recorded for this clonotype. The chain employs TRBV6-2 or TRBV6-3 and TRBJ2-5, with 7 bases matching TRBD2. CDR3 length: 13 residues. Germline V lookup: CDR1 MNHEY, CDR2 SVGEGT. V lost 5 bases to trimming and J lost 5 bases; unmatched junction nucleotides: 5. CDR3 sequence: CASSTTGGETQYF. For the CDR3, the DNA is TGTGCCAGCAGTACGACGGGAGGTGAGACCCAGTACTTC.

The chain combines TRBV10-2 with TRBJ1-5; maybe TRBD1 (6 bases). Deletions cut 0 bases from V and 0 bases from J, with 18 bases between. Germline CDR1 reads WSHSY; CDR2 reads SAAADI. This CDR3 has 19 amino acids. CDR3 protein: CASSESPGTGPYSNQPQHF. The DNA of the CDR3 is TGCGCCAGCAGTGAGTCTCCGGGCACAGGGCCTTATAGCAATCAGCCCCAGCATTTT.

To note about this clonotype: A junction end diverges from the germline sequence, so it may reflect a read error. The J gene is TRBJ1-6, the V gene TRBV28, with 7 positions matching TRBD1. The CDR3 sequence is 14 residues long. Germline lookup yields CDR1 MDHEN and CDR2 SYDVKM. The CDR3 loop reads CASSSDRQNSPPHF. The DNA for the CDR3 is TGTGCCAGCAGCTCGGACAGGCAAAATTCACCCCCCCACTTT.

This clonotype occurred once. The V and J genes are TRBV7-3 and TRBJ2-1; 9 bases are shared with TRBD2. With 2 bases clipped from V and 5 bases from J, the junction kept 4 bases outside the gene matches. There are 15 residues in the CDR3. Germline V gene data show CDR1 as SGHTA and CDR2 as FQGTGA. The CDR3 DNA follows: TGTGCCAGCAGCTTAGGGCCTAGCGGGAACAATGAGCAGTTCTTC. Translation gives CASSLGPSGNNEQFF.

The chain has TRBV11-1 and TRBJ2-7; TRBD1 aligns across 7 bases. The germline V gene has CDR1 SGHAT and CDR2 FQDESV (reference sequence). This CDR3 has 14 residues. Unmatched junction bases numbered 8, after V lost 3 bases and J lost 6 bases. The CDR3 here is CASSFRAGGVEQYF. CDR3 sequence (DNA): TGTGCCAGCAGCTTTCGTGCAGGGGGTGTCGAGCAGTACTTC.

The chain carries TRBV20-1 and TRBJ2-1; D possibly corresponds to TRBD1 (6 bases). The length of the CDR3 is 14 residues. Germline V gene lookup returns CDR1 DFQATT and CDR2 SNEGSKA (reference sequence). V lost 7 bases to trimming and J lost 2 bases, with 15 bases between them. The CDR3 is CSERSGDAYNEQFF. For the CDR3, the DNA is TGCAGTGAACGGTCAGGGGATGCCTACAATGAGCAGTTCTTC.

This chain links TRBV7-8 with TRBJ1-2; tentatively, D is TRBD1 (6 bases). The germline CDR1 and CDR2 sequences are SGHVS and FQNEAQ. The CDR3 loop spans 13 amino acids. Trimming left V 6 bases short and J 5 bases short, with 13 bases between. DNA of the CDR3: TGTGCCAGCAGTTACAGGGAATCTTATGGCTACACCTTC. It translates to CASSYRESYGYTF.

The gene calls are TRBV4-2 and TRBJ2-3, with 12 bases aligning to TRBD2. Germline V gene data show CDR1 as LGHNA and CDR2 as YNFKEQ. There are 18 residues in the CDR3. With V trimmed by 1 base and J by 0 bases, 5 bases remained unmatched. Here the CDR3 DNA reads TGTGCCAGCAGCCAAGTGGCTAGCGGGAGGGCGAGCACAGATACGCAGTATTTT. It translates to CASSQVASGRASTDTQYF.

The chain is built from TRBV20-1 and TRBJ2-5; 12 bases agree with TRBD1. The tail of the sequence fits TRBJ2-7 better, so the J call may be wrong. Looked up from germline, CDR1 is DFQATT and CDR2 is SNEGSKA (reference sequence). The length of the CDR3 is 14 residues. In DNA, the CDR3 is TGCAGTGCAAACTGGGACAGGGGGCCGTACGAGCAGTACTTC. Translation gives CSANWDRGPYEQYF.

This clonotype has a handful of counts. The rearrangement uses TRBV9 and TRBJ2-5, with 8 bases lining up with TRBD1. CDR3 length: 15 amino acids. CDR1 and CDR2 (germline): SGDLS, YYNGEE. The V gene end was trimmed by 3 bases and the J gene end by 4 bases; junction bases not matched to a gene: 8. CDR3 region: CASSGGQGMGETQYF. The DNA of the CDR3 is TGTGCCAGCAGCGGTGGACAGGGCATGGGAGAGACCCAGTACTTC.

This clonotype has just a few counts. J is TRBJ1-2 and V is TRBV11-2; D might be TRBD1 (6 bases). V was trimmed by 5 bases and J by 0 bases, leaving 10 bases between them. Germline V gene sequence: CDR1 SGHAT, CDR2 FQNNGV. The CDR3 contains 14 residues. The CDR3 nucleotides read TGTGCCAGCAGCGTTACAGGGTCTAACTATGGCTACACCTTC. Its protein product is CASSVTGSNYGYTF.

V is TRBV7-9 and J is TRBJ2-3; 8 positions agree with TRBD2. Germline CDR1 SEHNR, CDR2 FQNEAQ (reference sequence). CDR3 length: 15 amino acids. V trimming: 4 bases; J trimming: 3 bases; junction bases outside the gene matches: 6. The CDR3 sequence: CASSSLADLTDTQYF. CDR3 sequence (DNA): TGTGCCAGCAGCTCACTAGCGGACTTAACAGATACGCAGTATTTT.

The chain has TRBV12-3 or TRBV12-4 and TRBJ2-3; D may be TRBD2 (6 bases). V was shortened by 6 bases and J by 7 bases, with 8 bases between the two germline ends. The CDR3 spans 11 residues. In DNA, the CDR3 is TGTGCCAGCAGACGGGAGTATACGCAGTATTTT. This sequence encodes CASRREYTQYF.

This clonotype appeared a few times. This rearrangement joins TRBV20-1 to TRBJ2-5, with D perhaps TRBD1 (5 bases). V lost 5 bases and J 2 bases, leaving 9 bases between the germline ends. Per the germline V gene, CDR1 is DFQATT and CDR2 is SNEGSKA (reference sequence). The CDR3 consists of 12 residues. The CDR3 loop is CSAPRTQETQYF. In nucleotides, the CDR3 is TGCAGTGCTCCTCGGACACAAGAGACCCAGTACTTC.

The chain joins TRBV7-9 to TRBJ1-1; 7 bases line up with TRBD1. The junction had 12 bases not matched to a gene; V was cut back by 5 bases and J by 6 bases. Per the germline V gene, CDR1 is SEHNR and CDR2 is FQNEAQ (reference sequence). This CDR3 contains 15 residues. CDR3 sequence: CASSPPTGNRAEAFF. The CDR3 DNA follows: TGTGCCAGCAGCCCCCCGACAGGGAATAGGGCTGAAGCTTTCTTT.

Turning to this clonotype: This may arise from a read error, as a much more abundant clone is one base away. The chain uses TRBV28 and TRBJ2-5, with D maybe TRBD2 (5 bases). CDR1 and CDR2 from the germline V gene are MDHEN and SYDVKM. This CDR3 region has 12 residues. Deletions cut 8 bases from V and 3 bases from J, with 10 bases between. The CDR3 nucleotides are TGTGCCAGCGCGTCGGAGGAAGAGACCCAGTACTTC. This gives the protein CASASEEETQYF.

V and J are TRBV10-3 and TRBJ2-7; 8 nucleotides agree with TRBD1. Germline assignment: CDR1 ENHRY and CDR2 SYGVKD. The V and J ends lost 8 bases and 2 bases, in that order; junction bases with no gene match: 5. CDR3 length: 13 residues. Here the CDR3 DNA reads TGTGCCATCCGGGGACAGGCTGCCTACGAGCAGTACTTC. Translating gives CAIRGQAAYEQYF.

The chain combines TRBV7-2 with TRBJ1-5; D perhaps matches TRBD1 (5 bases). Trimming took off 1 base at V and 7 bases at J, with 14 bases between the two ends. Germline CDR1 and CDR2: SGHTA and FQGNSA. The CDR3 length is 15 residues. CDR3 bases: TGTGCCAGCAGCTTAGTTGTCCAGGGCGGACAGCCCCAGCATTTT. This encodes CASSLVVQGGQPQHF.

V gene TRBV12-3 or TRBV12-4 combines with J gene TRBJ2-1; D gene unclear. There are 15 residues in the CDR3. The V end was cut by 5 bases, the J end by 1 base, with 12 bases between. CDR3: CASSPLRSSYNEQFF. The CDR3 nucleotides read TGTGCCAGCAGTCCACTTAGAAGTTCCTACAATGAGCAGTTCTTC.

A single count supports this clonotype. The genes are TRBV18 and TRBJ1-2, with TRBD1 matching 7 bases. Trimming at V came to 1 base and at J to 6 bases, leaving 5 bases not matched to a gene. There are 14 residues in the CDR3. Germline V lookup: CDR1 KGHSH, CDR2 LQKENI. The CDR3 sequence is CASSPRGTADGYTF. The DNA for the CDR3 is TGTGCCAGCTCACCACGGGGGACAGCAGATGGCTACACCTTC.

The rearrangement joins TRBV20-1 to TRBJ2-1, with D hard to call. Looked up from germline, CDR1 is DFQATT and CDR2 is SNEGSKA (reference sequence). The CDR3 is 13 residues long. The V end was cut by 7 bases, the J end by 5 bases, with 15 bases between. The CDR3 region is CSERIPGHNEQFF. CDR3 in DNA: TGCAGTGAAAGGATCCCGGGCCACAATGAGCAGTTCTTC.

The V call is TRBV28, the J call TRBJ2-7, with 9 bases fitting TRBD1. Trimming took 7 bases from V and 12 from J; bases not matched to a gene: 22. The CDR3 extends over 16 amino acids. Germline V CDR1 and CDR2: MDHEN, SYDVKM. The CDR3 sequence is CASTTSGTGNIGHGYF. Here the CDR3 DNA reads TGTGCCAGCACCACCTCCGGGACAGGGAATATAGGCCACGGGTACTTC.